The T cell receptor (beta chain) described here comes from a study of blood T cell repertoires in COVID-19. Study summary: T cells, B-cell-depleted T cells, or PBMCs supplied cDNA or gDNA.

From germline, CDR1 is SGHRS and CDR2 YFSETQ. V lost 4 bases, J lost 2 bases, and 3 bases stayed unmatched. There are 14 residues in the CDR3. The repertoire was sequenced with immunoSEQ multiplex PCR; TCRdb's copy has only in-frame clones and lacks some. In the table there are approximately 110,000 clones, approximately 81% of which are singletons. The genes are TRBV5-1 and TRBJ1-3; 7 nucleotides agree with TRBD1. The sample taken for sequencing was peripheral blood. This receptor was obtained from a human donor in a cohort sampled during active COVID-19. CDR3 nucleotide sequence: TGCGCCAGCAGCCCGGGGACAGCTGGAAACACCATATATTTT. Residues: CASSPGTAGNTIYF.